The text below deals with one T cell receptor (beta chain). As yet, its antigen is unknown. One entry per CDR3 protein, called by TCRdb with MiXCR from the reads. There are 450,000 to 650,000 distinct CDR3 sequences in the sample; around 40% occur only once, and roughly 50% lies in the top ten. This entry is derived from a study of T cell repertoires in cytomegalovirus infection. This CDR3 spans 16 amino acids. Deletions cut 1 base from V and 3 bases from J, with 15 bases between. Germline-derived CDR1 and CDR2 are KGHSH and LQKENI. The chain links TRBV18 to TRBJ1-2; D unresolved. The source of this sequence is a human donor in good health (CMV status not recorded). Some clones in this sample may be carry-over from other donors' samples. Sequencing was performed on cultured PBMCs, taken from culture after CMV antigen stimulation. CDR3 sequence (DNA): TGTGCCAGCTCACCACAAGGCACCTACCCTCACTATGGCTACACCTTC. It translates to CASSPQGTYPHYGYTF.